The 20 T cell receptor beta chains listed next were all sequenced from one sample in a study of cytomegalovirus exposure and HLA in healthy donors. Primers for the PCR totalled 60 Vbeta and 13 Jbeta. Sequencing used immunoSEQ multiplex PCR; TCRdb keeps in-frame clones, though not all of them. The table shows 110,000 to 150,000 clones, with 60% to 80% occurring only once. Sample: PBMCs. These receptors all come from a woman aged 45-65 years in good health and CMV-seronegative.

The chain combines TRBV4-2 with TRBJ2-6; D unresolved. Deletions cut 0 bases from V and 0 bases from J, with 6 bases between. Germline CDR1 LGHNA, CDR2 YNFKEQ. CDR3 size: 16 residues. The DNA for the CDR3 is TGTGCCAGCAGCCAAGATCCGGTCTCTGGGGCCAACGTCCTGACTTTC. The encoded protein is CASSQDPVSGANVLTF.

J is TRBJ2-2 and V is TRBV5-1; 7 nucleotides align to TRBD1. CDR1 is SGHRS and CDR2 is YFSETQ in the germline V gene. V was clipped by 2 bases and J by 6 bases; unmatched bases: 4. This CDR3 is built from 14 residues. The CDR3 region is CASSFLQGSGELFF. CDR3 nucleotide sequence: TGCGCCAGCAGCTTCCTACAGGGGTCCGGGGAGCTGTTTTTT.

The chain has TRBV5-4 and TRBJ1-3, with a tentative D call TRBD1 (6 bases). Germline lookup yields CDR1 SGHNT and CDR2 YYREEE (reference sequence). This CDR3 spans 17 amino acids. The V end lost 5 bases, the J end lost 3 bases, and 21 bases lay between the germline ends. The CDR3 reads CASSPNQGPRGGNTIYF. As DNA, the CDR3 is TGTGCCAGCAGTCCCAACCAGGGGCCACGGGGTGGAAACACCATATATTTT.

The CDR3 protein is CASSLDGTGYSHNSPLHF. The CDR3 nucleotides read TGCGCCAGCAGCTTGGACGGGACAGGGTATTCGCATAATTCACCCCTCCACTTT. This rearrangement joins TRBV5-1 to TRBJ1-6, with 9 positions matching TRBD1. Trimming took 0 bases from V and 5 from J; bases not matched to a gene: 9. The CDR3 is made up of 18 amino acids. Germline assignment: CDR1 SGHRS and CDR2 YFSETQ.

This rearrangement joins TRBV27 to TRBJ2-4, with a tentative D call TRBD1 (5 bases). With 5 bases removed from V and 0 bases from J, the gap between germline ends came to 8 bases. Germline V gene data show CDR1 as MNHEY and CDR2 as SMNVEV (reference sequence). This CDR3 region has 14 residues. CDR3 nucleotides: TGTGCCAGCAGTCCGGACATAGCCAAAAACATTCAGTACTTC. Its translation: CASSPDIAKNIQYF.

The J gene is TRBJ1-5, the V gene TRBV6-5, with TRBD1 as a possible D gene (5 bases). This CDR3 spans 14 amino acids. V dropped 2 bases and J dropped 6 bases, with 11 bases sitting between them. Germline CDR1 reads MNHEY; CDR2 reads SVGAGI. Here the CDR3 DNA reads TGTGCCAGCAGTTACCGGACAACGGGTCAGCCCCAGCATTTT. Protein sequence: CASSYRTTGQPQHF.

This clone was seen a few times. V usage is TRBV19 and J usage is TRBJ2-7, with TRBD2 matching over 7 bases. The CDR3 totals 11 residues. Losses at the gene ends were 9 bases for V and 7 bases for J; bases not matched to a gene: 6. Germline-derived CDR1 and CDR2 are LNHDA and SQIVND (reference sequence). CDR3 nucleotide sequence: TGTGCCAGCTCGGGGGGACTTGAGCAGTACTTC. The encoded protein is CASSGGLEQYF.

This clone appeared a single time. The rearrangement joins TRBV5-1 to TRBJ2-3, with TRBD1 identical over 9 bases. J lost 4 bases, V lost 4 bases, and 10 bases had no gene match. Germline V gene data show CDR1 as SGHRS and CDR2 as YFSETQ. CDR3 length: 16 amino acids. DNA of the CDR3: TGCGCCAGCAGCGAATCGGGACAGGGTTGGGCAGATACGCAGTATTTT. Amino acid sequence: CASSESGQGWADTQYF.

The rearrangement uses TRBV28 and TRBJ1-5; D gene ambiguous. V shed 2 bases and J shed 1 base, with 18 bases lying between them. The CDR3 has 18 amino acids. From germline, CDR1 is MDHEN and CDR2 SYDVKM. The CDR3 sequence: CASSLPSLGSGSNQPQHF. Here the CDR3 DNA reads TGTGCCAGCAGTTTACCCAGCTTAGGTAGCGGAAGCAATCAGCCCCAGCATTTT.

V usage is TRBV27 and J usage is TRBJ1-5, with D hard to call. The germline CDR1 and CDR2 sequences are MNHEY and SMNVEV (reference sequence). This CDR3 is built from 15 residues. The germline V and J ends were trimmed by 4 bases and 8 bases, with 18 bases remaining between them. CDR3 protein: CASSSGDGGLEPQHF. For the CDR3, the DNA is TGTGCCAGCAGTTCGGGCGACGGAGGGTTGGAGCCCCAGCATTTT.

This chain connects TRBV7-2 to TRBJ1-2, with TRBD1 as a possible D gene (5 bases). The germline V gene encodes CDR1 SGHTA and CDR2 FQGNSA. CDR3 length: 14 residues. V was shortened by 0 bases and J by 8 bases, with 13 bases between the two germline ends. The CDR3 region is CASSLAIGAWGYTF. In DNA, the CDR3 is TGTGCCAGCAGCTTAGCGATAGGGGCTTGGGGCTACACCTTC.

The chain's CDR3 is CASSSQGIANTGELFF. CDR3 DNA sequence: TGTGCCAGCAGCTCTCAGGGAATCGCGAACACCGGGGAGCTGTTTTTT. The rearrangement uses TRBV7-3 and TRBJ2-2; D possibly corresponds to TRBD1 (5 bases). Between the trimmed V and J ends, which lost 4 bases and 0 bases, there was a span of 12 bases. Germline CDR1 SGHTA, CDR2 FQGTGA. The CDR3 is made up of 16 amino acids.

This chain connects TRBV28 to TRBJ2-2, with TRBD2 matching 9 bases. Unmatched junction bases numbered 3, after V lost 2 bases and J lost 8 bases. This CDR3 has 14 residues. Germline CDR1 reads MDHEN; CDR2 reads SYDVKM. Written as DNA, the CDR3 is TGTGCCAGCAGTTTACTAGCGGGAAGGGGGGAGCTGTTTTTT. Amino acid sequence: CASSLLAGRGELFF.

This chain connects TRBV5-1 to TRBJ2-3, with 7 bases identical to TRBD1. The J segment lost 1 base and the V segment lost 3 bases, leaving 5 bases of the junction unmatched. The CDR3 is 15 amino acids. Germline CDR1 reads SGHRS; CDR2 reads YFSETQ. The CDR3 loop is CASSSDRSGTDTQYF. In DNA, the CDR3 is TGCGCCAGCAGCTCGGACAGGTCGGGCACAGATACGCAGTATTTT.

Only a few counts were recorded for this clone. This sequence joins TRBV5-5 and TRBJ1-1, with a tentative D call TRBD1 (5 bases). CDR3 length: 14 amino acids. Per germline, CDR1 SGHKS and CDR2 YYEKEE (reference sequence). V gave up 4 bases and J gave up 5 bases, with 15 bases separating them. CDR3 residues: CASSRDRGLTEAFF. CDR3 nucleotides: TGTGCCAGCAGCCGCGATCGGGGGTTAACTGAAGCTTTCTTT.

V is TRBV7-8 and J is TRBJ2-7; maybe TRBD1 (6 bases). This CDR3 is built from 14 residues. The germline V and J ends were trimmed by 7 bases and 2 bases, with 15 bases remaining between them. CDR1 is SGHVS and CDR2 is FQNEAQ in the germline V gene. The CDR3, as DNA: TGTGCCAGCAACCCGACAGGAGGCGCCTACGAGCAGTACTTC. Translated, it gives CASNPTGGAYEQYF.

Details on this clone: At one end, the junction sequence differs from germline, possibly due to a read error. This chain connects TRBV7-9 to TRBJ2-5; perhaps TRBD2 as D (6 bases). Germline values: CDR1 SEHNR, CDR2 FQNEAQ (reference sequence). The CDR3 consists of 12 residues. The CDR3 is CVSSWGRETQYF. The CDR3 coding sequence is TGTGTCAGCAGCTGGGGGAGGGAGACCCAGTACTTC. Using reference TRBV7-9 and TRBJ2-5 for the parts outside the CDR3, the full variable domain is DTGVSQNPRHKITKRGQNVTFRCDPISEHNRLYWYRQTLGQGPEFLTYFQNEAQLEKSRLLSDRFSAERPKGSFSTLEIQRTEQGDSAMYLCVSSWGRETQYFGPGTRLLVL.

Details on this clone: At one boundary the junction diverges from the germline segment, which might be a read error. This CDR3 is CSVPGTSTDTQYF. In DNA form, the CDR3 reads TGCAGCGTTCCCGGGACTAGCACCGATACGCAGTATTTT. The chain carries TRBV29-1 and TRBJ2-3, with 9 nucleotides matching TRBD2. The germline V gene has CDR1 SQVTM and CDR2 ANQGSEA. The CDR3 totals 13 residues.

This clone was seen only a few times. The rearrangement links TRBV27 to TRBJ1-4; D is ambiguous. Trimming left V 6 bases short and J 1 base short, with 12 bases between. The CDR3 runs 15 residues. Germline CDR1 reads MNHEY; CDR2 reads SMNVEV (reference sequence). In DNA, the CDR3 is TGTGCCAGCAGGACCTTAACGGGAACTAATGAAAAACTGTTTTTT. Encoded protein: CASRTLTGTNEKLFF.

The CDR3 loop is CASSSLDRGPQETQYF. The DNA for the CDR3 is TGTGCCAGCAGCTCTTTAGACAGAGGTCCCCAAGAGACCCAGTACTTC. The chain has TRBV7-9 and TRBJ2-5, with D tentatively TRBD1 (5 bases). V lost 4 bases to trimming and J lost 1 base, with 16 bases between them. CDR3 size: 16 residues. Germline CDR1 and CDR2: SEHNR and FQNEAQ (reference sequence).